This entry lists 19 T cell receptor beta chains sequenced from one sample in a study of cytomegalovirus exposure and HLA in healthy donors. Primers included in the PCR were 60 Vbeta and 13 Jbeta primers. Sequencing used immunoSEQ multiplex PCR; TCRdb keeps in-frame clones, though not all of them. The table records 150,000 to 200,000 clones, roughly 84% of them present only once. The sequenced sample consisted of PBMCs. Every receptor here comes from a boy between 10 and 17 years old in good health and CMV-seronegative.

The V call is TRBV13, the J call TRBJ1-3; 7 positions match TRBD1. CDR1 PRHDT and CDR2 FYEKMQ come from the germline V gene (reference sequence). J lost 3 bases, V lost 4 bases, and 3 bases had no gene match. CDR3 size: 14 residues. DNA of the CDR3: TGTGCCAGCAGCTCGGACAGGATTGGAAACACCATATATTTT. Translated, it gives CASSSDRIGNTIYF.

This clone came up a few times. The J gene is TRBJ2-5, the V gene TRBV11-3, with a weak D call TRBD2 (7 bases). The DNA end is a closer match to TRBJ2-7, so the J assignment may be wrong. This CDR3 has 14 residues. CDR1 is SGHNT, CDR2 YENEEA, per germline. The CDR3 protein is CASSSEGGFDEQYF. CDR3 in DNA: TGTGCCAGCAGCTCCGAGGGGGGGTTCGACGAGCAGTACTTC.

CDR3 loop: CASSLAGGYGYTF. The CDR3 DNA reads as TGTGCCAGCAGCTTGGCCGGGGGCTATGGCTACACCTTC. This chain joins TRBV5-8 and TRBJ1-2, with D maybe TRBD1 (5 bases). Germline lookup yields CDR1 SGHTS and CDR2 YDEGEE. Trimming left V 0 bases short and J 4 bases short, with 7 bases between. This CDR3 has 13 residues.

The chain has TRBV7-3 and TRBJ2-1; D remains ambiguous. V dropped 2 bases and J dropped 7 bases, with 3 bases sitting between them. Germline V gives CDR1 SGHTA, CDR2 FQGTGA. The CDR3 is 11 amino acids. As DNA, the CDR3 is TGTGCCAGCAGCTTACTAAATGAGCAGTTCTTC. It is translated as CASSLLNEQFF.

The chain is built from TRBV11-3 and TRBJ2-2; possible D gene TRBD1, 6 bases. Germline loops: CDR1 SGHNT, CDR2 YENEEA. Trimming cost V 8 bases and J 6 bases, with 13 bases left between them. The CDR3 totals 13 residues. Written as DNA, the CDR3 is TGTGCCAGCGGCAACAGGGAAGCCGGGGAGCTGTTTTTT. Amino acids: CASGNREAGELFF. Full variable domain (missing parts from reference TRBV11-3 and TRBJ2-2): EAGVVQSPRYKIIEKKQPVAFWCNPISGHNTLYWYLQNLGQGPELLIRYENEEAVDDSQLPKDRFSAERLKGVDSTLKIQPAELGDSAVYLCASGNREAGELFFGEGSRLTVL.

The chain is built from TRBV11-1 and TRBJ2-2; D remains unclear. V was pared by 1 base and J by 1 base, with 4 bases between. The length of the CDR3 is 14 residues. Looked up from germline, CDR1 is SGHAT and CDR2 is FQDESV (reference sequence). The DNA of the CDR3 is TGTGCCAGCAGCTTAGTAAAGAACACCGGGGAGCTGTTTTTT. Translated, it gives CASSLVKNTGELFF.

This clone was recorded once. V is TRBV6-1 and J is TRBJ2-1, with 7 positions matching TRBD1. J gave up 10 bases and V 2 bases, and 8 bases lay outside the gene matches. The CDR3 runs to 14 residues. Germline CDR1 reads MNHNS; CDR2 reads SASEGT. The CDR3: CASSEWTGALEQFF. CDR3 sequence (DNA): TGTGCCAGCAGTGAATGGACAGGCGCGCTGGAGCAGTTCTTC.

The chain carries TRBV2 and TRBJ2-7, with D possibly TRBD1 on 6 matching bases. This CDR3 contains 13 residues. Germline V gene data show CDR1 as SNHLY and CDR2 as FYNNEI. V dropped 5 bases and J dropped 2 bases, with 10 bases sitting between them. The DNA of the CDR3 is TGTGCCAGCAGTCGGGACAAAACCTACGAGCAGTACTTC. It encodes CASSRDKTYEQYF.

The chain uses TRBV13 and TRBJ2-5, with 8 nucleotides matching TRBD1. The trim removed 5 bases at V and 2 bases at J, leaving 4 bases unmatched. This CDR3 contains 14 residues. Germline assignment: CDR1 PRHDT and CDR2 FYEKMQ (reference sequence). The DNA for the CDR3 is TGTGCCAGCAGCGACCGGGACAGGCAAGAGACCCAGTACTTC. Its protein is CASSDRDRQETQYF. The full variable domain, its missing parts supplied by reference TRBV13 and TRBJ2-5, is AAGVIQSPRHLIKEKRETATLKCYPIPRHDTVYWYQQGPGQDPQFLISFYEKMQSDKGSIPDRFSAQQFSDYHSELNMSSLELGDSALYFCASSDRDRQETQYFGPGTRLLVL.

This clone appeared a few times. The chain employs TRBV6-1 and TRBJ2-7, with 9 bases identical to TRBD2. Germline V gives CDR1 MNHNS, CDR2 SASEGT. V shed 1 base and J 6 bases; nucleotides not matched to a gene: 7. The CDR3 is 15 amino acids. CDR3 bases: TGTGCCAGCAGTGAAGGTGCGGGAGGGCCGCGCGAGCAGTACTTC. Translated: CASSEGAGGPREQYF.

The chain couples TRBV9 to TRBJ2-1; 9 positions match TRBD2. Germline-derived CDR1 and CDR2 are SGDLS and YYNGEE. With 7 bases clipped from V and 5 bases from J, the junction kept 7 bases outside the gene matches. CDR3 length: 14 amino acids. The CDR3 is CASRIAGENNEQFF. Here the CDR3 DNA reads TGTGCCAGCCGGATAGCGGGAGAGAACAATGAGCAGTTCTTC.

The V call is TRBV2, the J call TRBJ1-1, with D perhaps TRBD1 (6 bases). Trimming took 5 bases from V and 0 from J, leaving 10 bases between them. This CDR3 contains 14 residues. Germline V gives CDR1 SNHLY, CDR2 FYNNEI. The CDR3 bases are TGTGCCAGCAGTCAGGGGCCTATGAACACTGAAGCTTTCTTT. Protein: CASSQGPMNTEAFF.

The chain has TRBV29-1 and TRBJ2-1; 9 bases agree with TRBD2. Trimming took 2 bases from V and 6 from J; bases not matched to a gene: 2. Germline V lookup: CDR1 SQVTM, CDR2 ANQGSEA. The CDR3 loop spans 13 amino acids. Written as DNA, the CDR3 is TGCAGCGTTGAAACGGGACTAGCCAATGAGCAGTTCTTC. This translates into CSVETGLANEQFF.

The genes are TRBV5-1 and TRBJ2-3, with 12 bases aligning to TRBD2. J lost 0 bases, V lost 2 bases, and 4 bases had no gene match. The CDR3 sequence is 17 residues long. The V gene's germline CDR1 is SGHRS and CDR2 YFSETQ. The CDR3 nucleotides read TGCGCCAGCAGCTTACTAGCGGGGGGATCTAGCACAGATACGCAGTATTTT. This encodes CASSLLAGGSSTDTQYF.

This chain joins TRBV10-2 and TRBJ2-7; the match to TRBD2 covers 8 bases. The V and J ends lost 2 bases and 2 bases, in that order; junction bases with no gene match: 5. The CDR3 has 15 amino acids. The V gene's germline CDR1 is WSHSY and CDR2 SAAADI. CDR3 bases: TGCGCCAGCAGTGAGGAAACTAGCGGCCCCTACGAGCAGTACTTC. It specifies CASSEETSGPYEQYF.

The chain recombines TRBV7-2 with TRBJ2-2, with 8 bases aligning to TRBD1. CDR1 is SGHTA, CDR2 FQGNSA, per germline. V was clipped by 0 bases and J by 7 bases; unmatched bases: 19. This CDR3 is 20 amino acids long. CDR3 bases: TGTGCCAGCAGCTTAGCGCCACTCTCTATCCGGGACAGGAGGAGCGGGGAGCTGTTTTTT. Translating gives CASSLAPLSIRDRRSGELFF.

The V call is TRBV5-1, the J call TRBJ2-7; 7 bases line up with TRBD2. Germline CDR1 is SGHRS and CDR2 is YFSETQ. With V trimmed by 0 bases and J by 2 bases, 2 bases remained unmatched. CDR3 length: 14 residues. This CDR3 reads CASSLGGGTYEQYF. For the CDR3, the DNA is TGCGCCAGCAGCTTGGGGGGGGGTACCTACGAGCAGTACTTC.

V is TRBV7-9 and J is TRBJ1-1; 7 bases fit TRBD1. With V trimmed by 8 bases and J by 0 bases, 9 bases remained unmatched. Germline CDR1 is SEHNR and CDR2 is FQNEAQ (reference sequence). CDR3 length: 15 residues. The CDR3 reads CASDAGQVMNTEAFF. CDR3 in DNA: TGTGCCAGCGACGCCGGACAGGTGATGAACACTGAAGCTTTCTTT.

The chain is built from TRBV27 and TRBJ1-4; TRBD1 is a possible D gene (5 bases). Germline CDR1 and CDR2: MNHEY and SMNVEV (reference sequence). The V and J ends lost 6 bases and 8 bases respectively, with 10 bases between them. This CDR3 has 12 amino acids. CDR3 sequence: CASRRQSEKLFF. The CDR3, as DNA: TGTGCCAGCAGAAGACAGTCGGAAAAACTGTTTTTT.